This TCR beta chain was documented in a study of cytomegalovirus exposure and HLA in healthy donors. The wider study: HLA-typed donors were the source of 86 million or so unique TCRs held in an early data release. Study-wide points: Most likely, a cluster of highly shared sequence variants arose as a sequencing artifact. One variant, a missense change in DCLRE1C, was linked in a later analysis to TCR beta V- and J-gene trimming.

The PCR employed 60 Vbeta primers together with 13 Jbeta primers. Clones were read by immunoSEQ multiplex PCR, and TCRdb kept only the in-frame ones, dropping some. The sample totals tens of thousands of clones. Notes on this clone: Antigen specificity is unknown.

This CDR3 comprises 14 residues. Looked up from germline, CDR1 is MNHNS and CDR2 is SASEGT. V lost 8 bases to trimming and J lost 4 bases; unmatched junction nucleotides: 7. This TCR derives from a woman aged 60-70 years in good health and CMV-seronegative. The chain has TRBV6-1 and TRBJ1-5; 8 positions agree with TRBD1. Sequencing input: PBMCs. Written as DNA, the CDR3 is TGTGCCAGCCGAGCCCAGGGGGCTAATCAGCCCCAGCATTTT. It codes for CASRAQGANQPQHF.